This T cell receptor (beta chain) was captured in a study of T cell responses to AZD1222 COVID-19 vaccine. Only a few counts were recorded for this clone. Profiling relied on immunoSEQ multiplex PCR, and the TCRdb table lists in-frame clones only, not all of them. The table shows around 94,000 clones, with about 88% occurring only once. V was trimmed by 2 bases and J by 4 bases, leaving 9 bases between them. CDR1 is GTSNPN, CDR2 SVGIG, per germline (reference sequence). CDR3 size: 14 residues. The specimen comprised peripheral blood, sampled on day 0 of AZD1222 vaccination. The chain links TRBV30 to TRBJ1-6; D unresolved. This clonotype was sampled from an adult in good health. In nucleotides, the CDR3 is TGTGCCTGGAGTATAAAAGGATATAATTCACCCCTCCACTTT. Protein product: CAWSIKGYNSPLHF.